A single T cell receptor (beta chain) is shown here with its context. The antigen is undetermined. These data originate in a study of cytomegalovirus exposure and HLA in healthy donors. General observations from the study: Donors belonging to an Asian-associated ancestry cluster reportedly showed fewer N-insertions in productive TCRs than the 666-donor mean, according to what a later analysis found. TCR beta chain V- and J-gene trimming was linked, in a later analysis, to a missense variant in DCLRE1C. Apparent HLA restriction characterized most CMV-associated TCR beta chains in a later analysis. Clonal expansion, a later analysis showed, was greater in HLA-associated TCR beta chains than in equally common others.

60 Vbeta and 13 Jbeta primers were used in PCR. Measured with immunoSEQ multiplex PCR; TCRdb has only the in-frame clones, and not every one. The repertoire holds 90,000 to 110,000 clones, with 81% as singletons. Trimming cost V 7 bases and J 7 bases, with 20 bases left between them. This CDR3 spans 14 amino acids. CDR1 and CDR2 (germline): SGHVS, FQNEAQ. The source of this sequence is a young woman in good health and CMV-seronegative. The sample comprised PBMCs. V and J are TRBV7-8 and TRBJ2-7; D is possibly TRBD2 (5 bases). CDR3 coding DNA: TGTGCCAGCACCCCCCTCAACGGGATAGGTGAGCAGTACTTC. Its translation is CASTPLNGIGEQYF.